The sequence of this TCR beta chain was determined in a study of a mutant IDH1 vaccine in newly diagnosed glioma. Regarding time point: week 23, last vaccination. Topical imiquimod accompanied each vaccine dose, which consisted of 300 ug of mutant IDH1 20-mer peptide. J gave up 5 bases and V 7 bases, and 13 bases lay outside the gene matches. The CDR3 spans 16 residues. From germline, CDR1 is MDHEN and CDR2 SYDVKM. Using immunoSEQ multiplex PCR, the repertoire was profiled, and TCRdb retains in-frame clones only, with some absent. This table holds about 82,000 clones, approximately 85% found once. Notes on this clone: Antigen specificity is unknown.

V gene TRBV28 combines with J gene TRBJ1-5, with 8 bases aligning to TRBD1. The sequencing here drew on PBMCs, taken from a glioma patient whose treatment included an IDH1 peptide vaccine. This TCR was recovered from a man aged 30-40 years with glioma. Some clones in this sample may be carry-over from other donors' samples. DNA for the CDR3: TGTGCCAGCAAGGTCTCTCGGACAGGGATTTATCAGCCCCAGCATTTT. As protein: CASKVSRTGIYQPQHF. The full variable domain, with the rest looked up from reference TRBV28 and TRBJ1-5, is DVKVTQSSRYLVKRTGEKVFLECVQDMDHENMFWYRQDPGLGLRLIYFSYDVKMKEKGDIPEGYSVSREKKERFSLILESASTNQTSMYLCASKVSRTGIYQPQHFGDGTRLSIL.